The 26 T cell receptor beta chains below all came from one sample that was sequenced in a study of CD8+ T cells in alopecia areata. The sequencing template was cDNA reverse transcribed from extracted RNA. Profiling relied on immunoSEQ multiplex PCR, and the TCRdb table lists in-frame clones only, not all of them. Of approximately 180,000 clones listed, approximately 61% are singletons. Treatment of the sample: oral pan-JAK inhibitor, 5-10 mg twice daily. The sequenced sample was CD4+ T cells sorted from blood, obtained at week 24, from a patient treated with tofacitinib. The receptors shown here come from a human donor with alopecia areata.

V is TRBV5-1 and J is TRBJ2-2; 13 bases line up with TRBD2. Germline V gene lookup returns CDR1 SGHRS and CDR2 YFSETQ. V dropped 4 bases and J dropped 2; count of bases not matched to a gene: 5. The CDR3 runs 17 residues. This CDR3 reads CASSLGLAGDNTGELFF. The CDR3 DNA reads TGCGCCAGCAGCCTCGGACTAGCGGGGGACAACACCGGGGAGCTGTTTTTT.

This clone was seen ten or more times. The chain joins TRBV12-5 to TRBJ2-1; D is undetermined. The CDR3 is 11 amino acids. CDR1 and CDR2 from the germline V gene are LGHNT and FRNRAP. The V end lost 4 bases, the J end lost 12 bases, and 10 bases lay between the germline ends. The CDR3 reads CASGSPLGQFF. The CDR3 region has the DNA TGTGCTAGTGGTTCCCCTCTGGGGCAGTTCTTC.

This clone was seen a handful of times. This CDR3 is also generated by other DNA sequences in the sample. V is TRBV29-1 and J is TRBJ2-3; D remains ambiguous. In germline, CDR1 is SQVTM, CDR2 ANQGSEA. The CDR3 contains 11 residues. V was trimmed by 6 bases and J by 4 bases, leaving 8 bases between them. The DNA of the CDR3 is TGCAGCGTAGAACTGGCAGATACGCAGTATTTT. It encodes CSVELADTQYF.

This clone has more than one count but fewer than ten. The chain has TRBV5-1 and TRBJ1-1; 9 bases map to TRBD1. Germline values: CDR1 SGHRS, CDR2 YFSETQ. Losses at the gene ends were 4 bases for V and 1 base for J; bases not matched to a gene: 14. The CDR3 consists of 18 residues. Here the CDR3 reads CASSQMPGQGGGNTEAFF. The CDR3 DNA reads as TGCGCCAGCAGCCAAATGCCGGGACAGGGTGGCGGGAACACTGAAGCTTTCTTT.

The chain is built from TRBV4-2 and TRBJ2-2, with 8 bases matching TRBD2. J was trimmed by 6 bases and V by 1 base; bases with no gene match: 7. The CDR3 is made up of 16 amino acids. Germline CDR1 reads LGHNA; CDR2 reads YNFKEQ. CDR3 DNA sequence: TGTGCCAGCAGCCAAGGAGTAGCGGGGAGGGCCGGGGAGCTGTTTTTT. Translated, it gives CASSQGVAGRAGELFF.

CDR3 loop: CASSTGYGYTF. The DNA for the CDR3 is TGTGCCTCCTCAACAGGCTATGGCTACACCTTC. The rearrangement uses TRBV30 and TRBJ1-2; D may be TRBD1 (5 bases). Per germline, CDR1 GTSNPN and CDR2 SVGIG (reference sequence). The V gene lost 7 bases and the J gene lost 4 bases, with 10 bases spanning the gap. CDR3 length: 11 amino acids.

This sequence joins TRBV6-1 and TRBJ2-7; no reliable D call. CDR1 and CDR2 (germline): MNHNS, SASEGT. V was shortened by 5 bases and J by 3 bases, with 8 bases between the two germline ends. The CDR3 sequence is 12 residues long. CDR3 residues: CASSQPDYEQYF. In DNA, the CDR3 is TGTGCCAGCAGTCAACCCGACTACGAGCAGTACTTC.

This clone appeared a few times. The CDR3 region has the DNA TGTGCCAGCAGCCTGTACGGGCTGAACAATCAGCCCCAGCATTTT. Translated: CASSLYGLNNQPQHF. The rearrangement joins TRBV7-2 to TRBJ1-5; the D is unclear. This CDR3 has 15 residues. CDR1 and CDR2 from the germline V gene are SGHTA and FQGNSA. Trimming cost V 5 bases and J 3 bases, with 14 bases left between them. Complete variable domain (other parts from reference TRBV7-2 and TRBJ1-5): GAGVSQSPSNKVTEKGKDVELRCDPISGHTALYWYRQSLGQGLEFLIYFQGNSAPDKSGLPSDRFSAERTGGSVSTLTIQRTQQEDSAVYLCASSLYGLNNQPQHFGDGTRLSIL.

The chain links TRBV30 to TRBJ1-6; TRBD1 is a possible D gene (5 bases). Trimming pared 3 bases from V and 14 bases from J, leaving 14 bases between. The CDR3 contains 12 residues. Germline loops: CDR1 GTSNPN, CDR2 SVGIG (reference sequence). In DNA form, the CDR3 reads TGTGCCTGGAGGGGCAGGGCCCTCACCCTCCACTTT. Its translation: CAWRGRALTLHF.

V usage is TRBV25-1 and J usage is TRBJ2-3, with D uncertain. The CDR3 is made up of 11 amino acids. Between the trimmed V and J ends, which lost 3 bases and 10 bases, there was a span of 8 bases. Germline CDR1 reads MGHDK; CDR2 reads SYGVNS. The CDR3 loop is CASSEAVAQYF. Written as DNA, the CDR3 is TGTGCCAGCAGTGAGGCAGTAGCGCAGTATTTT.

The chain has TRBV4-3 and TRBJ1-1; D call uncertain. There are 13 residues in the CDR3. V was pared by 0 bases and J by 6 bases, with 8 bases between. CDR1 and CDR2 from the germline V gene are LGHNA and YSLEER. The CDR3: CASSQDFGPEAFF. DNA of the CDR3: TGCGCCAGCAGCCAAGATTTTGGGCCTGAAGCTTTCTTT.

In this sample, this clone turned up a few times. The chain has TRBV30 and TRBJ2-5; TRBD2 aligns across 8 bases. The trim removed 0 bases at V and 5 bases at J, leaving 8 bases unmatched. The germline gives CDR1 GTSNPN, CDR2 SVGIG (reference sequence). The CDR3 runs 15 residues. The CDR3 reads CAWSVQRGGRETQYF. CDR3 nucleotide sequence: TGTGCCTGGAGTGTACAACGGGGGGGCCGTGAGACCCAGTACTTC.

This clone has a handful of counts. The chain joins TRBV10-3 to TRBJ2-3; TRBD1 might be the D (7 bases). Germline V gene data show CDR1 as ENHRY and CDR2 as SYGVKD. The length of the CDR3 is 12 residues. The V end was cut by 10 bases, the J end by 1 base, with 9 bases between. The CDR3 sequence is CASGTGTDTQYF. The CDR3 DNA is TGTGCCAGCGGGACAGGCACAGATACGCAGTATTTT.

This clone showed up just a few times. The V gene is TRBV5-1, the J gene TRBJ2-7, with D maybe TRBD2 (6 bases). The germline V gene has CDR1 SGHRS and CDR2 YFSETQ. The CDR3 is made up of 15 amino acids. Trimming shortened V by 0 bases and J by 4 bases, and 14 bases separated the two germline ends. CDR3 amino acids: CASSLVGGPEYEQYF. The CDR3 DNA reads TGCGCCAGCAGCTTGGTAGGAGGGCCTGAGTACGAGCAGTACTTC.

The chain is built from TRBV30 and TRBJ1-2, with D tentatively TRBD1 (6 bases). This CDR3 comprises 14 residues. The germline V and J ends were trimmed by 0 bases and 6 bases, with 14 bases remaining between them. Germline CDR1 is GTSNPN and CDR2 is SVGIG (reference sequence). The CDR3 is CAWSVLRGWNGYTF. The CDR3, as DNA: TGTGCCTGGAGTGTACTCAGGGGATGGAATGGCTACACCTTC.

CDR3 loop: CASSALNEQFF. As DNA, the CDR3 is TGTGCCAGCAGTGCGTTGAATGAGCAGTTCTTC. The chain recombines TRBV25-1 with TRBJ2-1; D not certain. Germline CDR1 MGHDK, CDR2 SYGVNS. Trimming removed 4 bases from V and 7 bases from J, with 5 bases in between. The CDR3 is made up of 11 amino acids.

This sequence joins TRBV9 and TRBJ2-1; D perhaps matches TRBD1 (5 bases). The CDR3 is 15 residues long. Trimming stripped 1 base from V and 0 bases from J, with 8 bases between. Germline assignment: CDR1 SGDLS and CDR2 YYNGEE. CDR3 sequence: CASSVQGGSYNEQFF. The CDR3 DNA reads as TGTGCCAGCAGCGTACAGGGTGGCTCCTACAATGAGCAGTTCTTC. The full variable domain, its missing parts supplied by reference TRBV9 and TRBJ2-1, is DSGVTQTPKHLITATGQRVTLRCSPRSGDLSVYWYQQSLDQGLQFLIQYYNGEERAKGNILERFSAQQFPDLHSELNLSSLELGDSALYFCASSVQGGSYNEQFFGPGTRLTVL.

As for this clone: Other DNA variants within this sample encode the same CDR3. The chain couples TRBV2 to TRBJ2-2, with D maybe TRBD2 (5 bases). Germline V gene sequence: CDR1 SNHLY, CDR2 FYNNEI. The CDR3 loop spans 12 amino acids. Trimming removed 6 bases from V and 3 bases from J, with 5 bases in between. The CDR3 region has the DNA TGTGCCAGCAGCGGGGACACCGGGGAGCTGTTTTTT. It specifies CASSGDTGELFF.

The rearrangement joins TRBV19 to TRBJ1-1, with TRBD1 matching 9 bases. The junction had 3 bases not matched to a gene; V was cut back by 4 bases and J by 0 bases. The CDR3 length is 15 residues. Looked up from germline, CDR1 is LNHDA and CDR2 is SQIVND (reference sequence). The CDR3 sequence is CASSTGTGMNTEAFF. The CDR3 DNA follows: TGTGCCAGTAGTACCGGGACAGGGATGAACACTGAAGCTTTCTTT.

The chain recombines TRBV30 with TRBJ1-2; 7 positions match TRBD1. CDR3 length: 16 amino acids. V dropped 7 bases and J dropped 2; count of bases not matched to a gene: 16. CDR1 is GTSNPN, CDR2 SVGIG, per germline (reference sequence). This chain's CDR3 is CASRQKRDSFNYGYTF. CDR3 DNA sequence: TGTGCCTCACGTCAGAAACGGGACAGCTTCAACTATGGCTACACCTTC.

V gene TRBV30 combines with J gene TRBJ1-1, with 8 positions matching TRBD1. The CDR3 length is 15 residues. Germline lookup yields CDR1 GTSNPN and CDR2 SVGIG (reference sequence). Trimming at V came to 4 bases and at J to 7 bases, leaving 14 bases not matched to a gene. The CDR3 DNA follows: TGTGCCTGGATTCGGACAGGGCTTGGAGTGTTTGAAGCTTTCTTT. This codes for CAWIRTGLGVFEAFF.

The rearrangement joins TRBV30 to TRBJ1-2, with 12 positions matching TRBD1. Germline V CDR1 and CDR2: GTSNPN, SVGIG (reference sequence). CDR3 size: 16 residues. J gave up 7 bases and V 0 bases, and 9 bases lay outside the gene matches. The CDR3 here is CAWSVWDRGLAFGYTF. The CDR3 nucleotides read TGTGCCTGGAGTGTATGGGACAGGGGGCTGGCTTTTGGCTACACCTTC.

The rearrangement joins TRBV5-1 to TRBJ2-7, with D possibly TRBD2 on 6 matching bases. This CDR3 is 13 amino acids long. Trimming left V 5 bases short and J 2 bases short, with 11 bases between. Per the germline V gene, CDR1 is SGHRS and CDR2 is YFSETQ. For the CDR3, the DNA is TGCGCCAGCAGTTTTGGGGAGGCCTACGAGCAGTACTTC. This encodes CASSFGEAYEQYF.

The chain employs TRBV29-1 and TRBJ1-2, with D maybe TRBD1 (5 bases). Trimming left V 6 bases short and J 2 bases short, with 13 bases between. The CDR3 extends over 13 amino acids. Germline V gives CDR1 SQVTM, CDR2 ANQGSEA. Here the CDR3 DNA reads TGCAGCGTCCTCAGGGTAGAGAACTATGGCTACACCTTC. Residues: CSVLRVENYGYTF.

This clone has only a few counts. The chain joins TRBV10-3 to TRBJ2-5, with 12 positions matching TRBD2. The V segment lost 6 bases and the J segment 2 bases; nucleotides outside the gene matches: 1. This CDR3 region has 14 residues. Looked up from germline, CDR1 is ENHRY and CDR2 is SYGVKD. The CDR3 is CAIRTSGGQETQYF. CDR3 DNA sequence: TGTGCCATCAGGACTAGCGGGGGACAAGAGACCCAGTACTTC.

The chain uses TRBV2 and TRBJ2-3; possibly TRBD1 for D (5 bases). The CDR3 has 14 residues. Germline V gene data show CDR1 as SNHLY and CDR2 as FYNNEI. V was cut by 6 bases and J by 0 bases, with 10 bases left in between. This chain's CDR3 is CASSPRASTDTQYF. CDR3 sequence (DNA): TGTGCCAGCAGCCCCAGGGCAAGCACAGATACGCAGTATTTT.